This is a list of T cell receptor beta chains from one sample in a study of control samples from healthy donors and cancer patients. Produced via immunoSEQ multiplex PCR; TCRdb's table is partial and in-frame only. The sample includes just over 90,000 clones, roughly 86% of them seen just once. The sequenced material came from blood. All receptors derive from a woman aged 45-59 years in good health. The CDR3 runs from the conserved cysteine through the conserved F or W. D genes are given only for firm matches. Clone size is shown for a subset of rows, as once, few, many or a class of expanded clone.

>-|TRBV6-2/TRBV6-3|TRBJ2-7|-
TGTGCCAGCAGTCCCTCTCGGGCAGGGTCCTACGAGCAGTACTTC
CASSPSRAGSYEQYF
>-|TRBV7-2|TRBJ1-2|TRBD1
TGTGCCAGCAGCTTAGCATGGACAGGGATTAACTATGGCTACACCTTC
CASSLAWTGINYGYTF
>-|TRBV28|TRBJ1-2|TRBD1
TGTGCCAGCAGTTGGGGAGGGGGCCGGGGCTACACCTTC
CASSWGGGRGYTF
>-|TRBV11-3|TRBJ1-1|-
TGTGCCAGCGCACTGGGAGGGGCTGAAGCTTTCTTT
CASALGGAEAFF
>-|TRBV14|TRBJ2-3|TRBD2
TGTGCCAGCAGCCCTGTAGCGGGATCCGATACGCAGTATTTT
CASSPVAGSDTQYF
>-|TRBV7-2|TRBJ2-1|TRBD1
TGTGCCAGCAGCTTGGACGGACAGGGGTCACGGGAGCAGTTCTTC
CASSLDGQGSREQFF
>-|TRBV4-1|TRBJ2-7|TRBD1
TGCGCCAGCAGCCAAGGCCCGGGACAGGGTGTCTACGAGCAGTACTTC
CASSQGPGQGVYEQYF
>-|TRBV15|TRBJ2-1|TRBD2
TGTGCCACCAGCGAAGGGATGACTAGCGGGAGGGACGATGAGCAGTTCTTC
CATSEGMTSGRDDEQFF
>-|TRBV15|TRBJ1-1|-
TGTGCCACCAGCACCTATAACAGTAAGCTGACTTTCTTT
CATSTYNSKLTFF
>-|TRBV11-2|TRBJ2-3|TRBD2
TGTGCCAGCAGCCCACGGGGGGATGGGCCAGATACGCAGTATTTT
CASSPRGDGPDTQYF
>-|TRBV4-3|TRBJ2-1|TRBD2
TGCGCCAGCAGCCAAGATCGAGCTAGCGGGGAATACAATGAGCAGTTCTTC
CASSQDRASGEYNEQFF
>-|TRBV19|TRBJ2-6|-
TGTGCCAGTAGTCCGGGGACTTCATTCTTGGGGGCCAACGTCCTGACTTTC
CASSPGTSFLGANVLTF
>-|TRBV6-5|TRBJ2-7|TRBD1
TGTGCCAGCCGAGACCGACAGGGTTCCTACGAGCAGTACTTC
CASRDRQGSYEQYF
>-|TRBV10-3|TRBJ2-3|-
TGTGCCATCAGTCCCTCAGATGATACGCAGTATTTT
CAISPSDDTQYF
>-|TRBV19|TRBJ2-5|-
TGTGCCAGTAGTATAGCAGGGGCGGGGGAGACCCAGTACTTC
CASSIAGAGETQYF
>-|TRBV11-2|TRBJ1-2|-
TGTGCCAGCAGCTTGGACTCCCAGGGCTACACCTTC
CASSLDSQGYTF
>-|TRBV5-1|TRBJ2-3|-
TGCGCCAGCAGCTCGGAAGGTACGCAGTATTTT
CASSSEGTQYF
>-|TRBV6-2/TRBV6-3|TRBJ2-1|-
TGTGCCAGCAGTTACACCAACTCCTACAATGAGCAGTTCTTC
CASSYTNSYNEQFF
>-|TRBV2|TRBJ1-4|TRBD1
TGTGCCAGCAGGGAACAGGGGCCTAATGAAAAACTGTTTTTT
CASREQGPNEKLFF
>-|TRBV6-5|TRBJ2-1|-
TGTGCCAGCAGGGGCAGGACTGGGGGTTACAATGAGCAGTTCTTC
CASRGRTGGYNEQFF
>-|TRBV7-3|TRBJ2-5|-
TGTGCCAGCAGCTCCGAGGGACGCCAAGAGACCCAGTACTTC
CASSSEGRQETQYF
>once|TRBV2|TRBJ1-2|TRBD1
TGTGCCAGCAGTGAATCCTTGGGGACAGGGGTGTACTATGGCTACACCTTC
CASSESLGTGVYYGYTF
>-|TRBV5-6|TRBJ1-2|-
TGTGCCAGCCTTCCTTCGACAGGCTTCTATGGCTACACCTTC
CASLPSTGFYGYTF
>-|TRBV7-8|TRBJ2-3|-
TGTGCCAGCAGCTTAATACAGGGCCCAGATACGCAGTATTTT
CASSLIQGPDTQYF
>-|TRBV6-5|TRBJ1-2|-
TGTGCCAGCAGCTATCGACCAGAGGGAGGCTACACCTTC
CASSYRPEGGYTF
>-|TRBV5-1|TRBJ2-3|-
TGCGCCAGCTCCTGGACTCTGGGGGCCCCCGCGGATACGCAGTATTTT
CASSWTLGAPADTQYF
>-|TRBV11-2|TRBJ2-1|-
TGTGCCAGCAGCCTACGATACAATGAGCAGTTCTTC
CASSLRYNEQFF
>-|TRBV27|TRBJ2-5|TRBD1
TGTGCCAGCAGTTTTGGGTGGGGACAGGGAAAACAAGAGACCCAGTACTTC
CASSFGWGQGKQETQYF
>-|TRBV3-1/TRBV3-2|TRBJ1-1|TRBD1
TGTGCCAGCAGCCAAGTTTACGCCACAGGGGGCACTGAAGCTTTCTTT
CASSQVYATGGTEAFF
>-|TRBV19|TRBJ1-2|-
TGTGCCAGTAGTATAGGGGCAGGAGGGTTTGGCGGCTACACCTTC
CASSIGAGGFGGYTF
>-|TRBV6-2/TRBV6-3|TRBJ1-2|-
TGTGCCAGCAGTTACCTGCGGAGCTACACCTTC
CASSYLRSYTF
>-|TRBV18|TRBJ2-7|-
TGTGCCAGCTCACCATCGGGGGCCACCTACGAGCAGTACTTC
CASSPSGATYEQYF
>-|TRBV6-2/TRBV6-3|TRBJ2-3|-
TGTGCCAGCAGTTACTCGGGGGTAGATACGCAGTATTTT
CASSYSGVDTQYF
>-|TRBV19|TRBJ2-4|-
TGTGCCAGTAGTAAGGGGATCGGAGACATTCAGTACTTC
CASSKGIGDIQYF